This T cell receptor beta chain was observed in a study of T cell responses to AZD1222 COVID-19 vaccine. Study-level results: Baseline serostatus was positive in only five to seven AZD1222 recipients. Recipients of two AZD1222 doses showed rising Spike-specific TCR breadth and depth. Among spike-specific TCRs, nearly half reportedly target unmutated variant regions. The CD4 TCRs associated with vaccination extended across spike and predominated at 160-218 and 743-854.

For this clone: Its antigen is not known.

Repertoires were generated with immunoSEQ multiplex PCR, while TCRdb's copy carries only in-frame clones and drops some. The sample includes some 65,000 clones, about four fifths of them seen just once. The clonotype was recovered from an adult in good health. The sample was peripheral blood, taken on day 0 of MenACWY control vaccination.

CDR3 region: CASSSPDRAGETQYF. The CDR3 DNA reads as TGTGCCAGCAGTTCCCCTGACAGGGCTGGAGAGACCCAGTACTTC. The V call is TRBV6-5, the J call TRBJ2-5; 7 nucleotides line up with TRBD1. CDR1 MNHEY and CDR2 SVGAGI come from the germline V gene. The CDR3 length is 15 residues. Trimming at V came to 4 bases and at J to 4 bases, leaving 9 bases not matched to a gene.